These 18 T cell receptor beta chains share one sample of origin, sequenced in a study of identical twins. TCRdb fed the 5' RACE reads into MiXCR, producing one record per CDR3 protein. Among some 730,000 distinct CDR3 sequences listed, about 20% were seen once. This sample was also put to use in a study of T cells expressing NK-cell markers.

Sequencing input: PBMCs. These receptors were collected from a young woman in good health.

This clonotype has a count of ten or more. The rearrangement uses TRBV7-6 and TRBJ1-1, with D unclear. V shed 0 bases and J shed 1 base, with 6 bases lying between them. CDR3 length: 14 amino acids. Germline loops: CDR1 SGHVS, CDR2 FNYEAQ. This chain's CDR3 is CASSLAAANTEAFF. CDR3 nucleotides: TGTGCCAGCAGCTTAGCTGCGGCGAACACTGAAGCTTTCTTT.

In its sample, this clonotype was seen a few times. DNA of the CDR3: TGTGCCACCCTGGGACGCGGGGGGACCGGGGAGCTGTTTTTT. It is translated as CATLGRGGTGELFF. V and J are TRBV12-3 or TRBV12-4 and TRBJ2-2; 8 bases line up with TRBD2. The CDR3 has 14 amino acids. The J segment lost 5 bases and the V segment lost 10 bases, leaving 9 bases of the junction unmatched.

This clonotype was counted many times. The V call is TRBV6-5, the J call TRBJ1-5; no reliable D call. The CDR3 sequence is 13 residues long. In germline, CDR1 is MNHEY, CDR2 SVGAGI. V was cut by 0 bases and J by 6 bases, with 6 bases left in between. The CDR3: CASSYSRRQPQHF. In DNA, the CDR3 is TGTGCCAGCAGTTACTCTCGGCGTCAGCCCCAGCATTTT.

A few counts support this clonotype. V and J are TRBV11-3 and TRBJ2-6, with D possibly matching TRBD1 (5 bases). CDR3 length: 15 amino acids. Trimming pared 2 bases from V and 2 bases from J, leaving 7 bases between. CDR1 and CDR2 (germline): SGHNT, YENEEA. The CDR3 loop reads CASSLSRAGANVLTF. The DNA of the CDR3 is TGTGCCAGCAGCTTAAGCAGGGCTGGGGCCAACGTCCTGACTTTC.

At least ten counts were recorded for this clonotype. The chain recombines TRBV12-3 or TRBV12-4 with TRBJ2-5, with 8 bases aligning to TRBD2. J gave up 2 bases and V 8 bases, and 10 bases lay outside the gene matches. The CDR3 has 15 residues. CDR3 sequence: CASLPSVAGQETQYF. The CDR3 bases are TGTGCCAGCCTCCCGTCGGTAGCGGGGCAAGAGACCCAGTACTTC.

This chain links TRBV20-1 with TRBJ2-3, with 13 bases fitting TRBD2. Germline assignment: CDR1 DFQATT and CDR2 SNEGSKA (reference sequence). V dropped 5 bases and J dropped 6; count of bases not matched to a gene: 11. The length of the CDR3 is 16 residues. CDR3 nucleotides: TGCAGTGCTCCCGGACTAGCGGGGGCACGGGGGGATACGCAGTATTTT. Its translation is CSAPGLAGARGDTQYF.

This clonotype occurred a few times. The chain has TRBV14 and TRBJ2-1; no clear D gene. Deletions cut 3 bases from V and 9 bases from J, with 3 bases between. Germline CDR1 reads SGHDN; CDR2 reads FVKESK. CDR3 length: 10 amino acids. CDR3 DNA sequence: TGTGCCAGCAGCCAGCGTGAGCAGTTCTTC. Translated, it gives CASSQREQFF.

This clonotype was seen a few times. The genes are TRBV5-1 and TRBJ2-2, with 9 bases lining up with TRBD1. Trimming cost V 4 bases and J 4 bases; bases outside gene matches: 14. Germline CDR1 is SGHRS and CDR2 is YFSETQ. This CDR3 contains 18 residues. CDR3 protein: CASSRRTGTGYFTGELFF. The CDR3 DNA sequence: TGCGCCAGCAGCCGAAGGACCGGGACAGGGTATTTCACCGGGGAGCTGTTTTTT.

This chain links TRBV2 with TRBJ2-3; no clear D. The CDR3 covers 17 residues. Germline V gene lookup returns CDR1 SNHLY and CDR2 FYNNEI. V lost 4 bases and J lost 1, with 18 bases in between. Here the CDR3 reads CASSVRQSDPGTDTQYF. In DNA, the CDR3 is TGTGCCAGCAGTGTAAGGCAGTCTGATCCCGGCACAGATACGCAGTATTTT.

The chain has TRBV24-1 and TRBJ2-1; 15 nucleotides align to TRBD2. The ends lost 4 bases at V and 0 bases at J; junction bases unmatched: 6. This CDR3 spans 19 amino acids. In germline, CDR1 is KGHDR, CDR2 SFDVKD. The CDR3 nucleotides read TGTGCCACCAGTGAGTCGGGACTAGCGGGGGGTCGCTCCTACAATGAGCAGTTCTTC. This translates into CATSESGLAGGRSYNEQFF.

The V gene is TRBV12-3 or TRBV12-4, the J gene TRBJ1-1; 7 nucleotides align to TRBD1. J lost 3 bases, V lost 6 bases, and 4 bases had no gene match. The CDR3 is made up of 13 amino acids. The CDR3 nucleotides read TGTGCCAGCAGCCGACAGGGTTACACTGAAGCTTTCTTT. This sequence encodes CASSRQGYTEAFF.

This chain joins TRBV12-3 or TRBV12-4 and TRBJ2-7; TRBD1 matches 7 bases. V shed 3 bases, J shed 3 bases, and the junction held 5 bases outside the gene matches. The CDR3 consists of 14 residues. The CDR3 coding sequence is TGTGCCAGCAGTTTCGGGACAGAAAGCTACGAGCAGTACTTC. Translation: CASSFGTESYEQYF.

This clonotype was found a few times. In DNA form, the CDR3 reads TGTGCCAGCAGTCGCCGGACGGCCTCCTACGAGCAGTACTTC. Protein product: CASSRRTASYEQYF. The chain uses TRBV6-1 and TRBJ2-7; D remains unclear. Germline CDR1 is MNHNS and CDR2 is SASEGT. The CDR3 covers 14 residues. V shed 5 bases and J shed 0 bases, with 11 bases lying between them.

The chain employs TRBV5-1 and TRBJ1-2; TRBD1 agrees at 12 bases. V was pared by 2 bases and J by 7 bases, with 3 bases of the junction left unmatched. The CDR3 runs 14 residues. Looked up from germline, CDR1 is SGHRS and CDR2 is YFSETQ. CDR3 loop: CASSFGTGGSGYTF. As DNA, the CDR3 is TGCGCCAGCAGCTTCGGGACAGGGGGCTCTGGCTACACCTTC.

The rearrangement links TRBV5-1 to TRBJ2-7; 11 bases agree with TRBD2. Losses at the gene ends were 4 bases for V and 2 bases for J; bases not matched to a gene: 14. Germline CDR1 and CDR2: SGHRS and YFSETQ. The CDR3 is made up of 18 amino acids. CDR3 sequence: CASSPIPFSGGAAYEQYF. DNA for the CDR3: TGCGCCAGCAGCCCGATACCTTTTAGCGGGGGGGCCGCCTACGAGCAGTACTTC.

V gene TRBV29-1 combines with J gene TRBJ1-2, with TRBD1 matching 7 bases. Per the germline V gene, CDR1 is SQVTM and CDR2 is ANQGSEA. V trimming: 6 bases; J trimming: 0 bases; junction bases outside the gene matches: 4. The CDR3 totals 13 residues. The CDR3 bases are TGCAGCGTCTCACAGGGGACTAACTATGGCTACACCTTC. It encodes CSVSQGTNYGYTF.

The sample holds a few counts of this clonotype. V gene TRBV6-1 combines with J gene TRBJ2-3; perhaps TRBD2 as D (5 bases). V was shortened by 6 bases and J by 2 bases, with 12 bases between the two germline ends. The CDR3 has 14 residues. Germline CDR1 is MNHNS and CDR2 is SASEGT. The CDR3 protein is CASRPGKFTDTQYF. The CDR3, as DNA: TGTGCCAGCAGACCGGGGAAATTCACAGATACGCAGTATTTT.

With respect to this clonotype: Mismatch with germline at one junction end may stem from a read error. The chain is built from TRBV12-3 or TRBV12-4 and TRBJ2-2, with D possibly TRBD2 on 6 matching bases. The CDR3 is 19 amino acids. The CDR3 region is CTSSFAPGSGVSNTGELFF. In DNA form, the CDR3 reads TGTACCAGCAGTTTCGCACCCGGGAGTGGGGTTTCGAACACCGGGGAGCTGTTTTTT.